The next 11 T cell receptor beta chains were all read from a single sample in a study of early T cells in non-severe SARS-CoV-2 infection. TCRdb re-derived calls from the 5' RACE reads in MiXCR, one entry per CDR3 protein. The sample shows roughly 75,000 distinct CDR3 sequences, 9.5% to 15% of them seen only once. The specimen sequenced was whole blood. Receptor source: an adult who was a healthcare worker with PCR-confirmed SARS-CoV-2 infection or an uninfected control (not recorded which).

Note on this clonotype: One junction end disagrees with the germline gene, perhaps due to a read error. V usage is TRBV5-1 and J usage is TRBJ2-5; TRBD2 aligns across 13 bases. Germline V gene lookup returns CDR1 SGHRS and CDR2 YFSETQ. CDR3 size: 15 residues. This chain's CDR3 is CPSSSGTSGIETQYF. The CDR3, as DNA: TGCCCCAGCAGCTCCGGGACTAGCGGGATAGAGACCCAGTACTTC.

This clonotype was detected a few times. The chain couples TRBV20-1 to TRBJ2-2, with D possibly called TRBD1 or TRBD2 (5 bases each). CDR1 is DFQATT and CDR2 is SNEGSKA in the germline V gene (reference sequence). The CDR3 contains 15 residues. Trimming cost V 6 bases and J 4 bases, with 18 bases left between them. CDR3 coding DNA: TGCAGTGCCAAACCCCGGGACCTTCCCACCGGGGAGCTGTTTTTT. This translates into CSAKPRDLPTGELFF.

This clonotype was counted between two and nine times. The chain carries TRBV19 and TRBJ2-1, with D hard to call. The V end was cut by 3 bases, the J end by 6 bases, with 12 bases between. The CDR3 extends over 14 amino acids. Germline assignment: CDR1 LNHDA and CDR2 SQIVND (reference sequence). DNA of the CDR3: TGTGCCAGTAGTATCCCTTCGTATGGCAATGAGCAGTTCTTC. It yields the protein CASSIPSYGNEQFF.

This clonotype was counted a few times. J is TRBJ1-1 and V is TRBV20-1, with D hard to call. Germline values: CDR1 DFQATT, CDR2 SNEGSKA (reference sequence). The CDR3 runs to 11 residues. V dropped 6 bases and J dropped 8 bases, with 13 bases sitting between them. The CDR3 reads CSAQSPAEAFF. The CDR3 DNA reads TGCAGTGCCCAAAGCCCAGCAGAAGCTTTCTTT.

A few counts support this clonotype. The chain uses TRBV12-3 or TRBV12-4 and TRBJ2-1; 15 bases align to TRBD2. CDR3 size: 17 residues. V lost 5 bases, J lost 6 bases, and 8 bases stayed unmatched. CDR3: CASSRTSGRAGGNEQFF. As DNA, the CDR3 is TGTGCCAGCAGTCGGACTAGCGGGAGGGCCGGGGGCAATGAGCAGTTCTTC.

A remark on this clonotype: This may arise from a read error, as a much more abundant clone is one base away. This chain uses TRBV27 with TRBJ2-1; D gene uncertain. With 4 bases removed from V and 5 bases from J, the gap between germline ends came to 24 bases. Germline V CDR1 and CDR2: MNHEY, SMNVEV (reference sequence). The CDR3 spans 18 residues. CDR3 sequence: CASSSSSSQLGFHNEQFF. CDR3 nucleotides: TGTGCCAGCAGTTCCTCTTCCTCCCAGCTGGGATTCCACAATGAGCAGTTCTTC.

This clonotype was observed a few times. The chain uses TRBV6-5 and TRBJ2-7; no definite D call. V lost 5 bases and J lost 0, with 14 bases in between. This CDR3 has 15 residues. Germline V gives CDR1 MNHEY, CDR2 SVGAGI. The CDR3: CASSRVVGSSYEQYF. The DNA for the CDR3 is TGTGCCAGCAGTCGGGTGGTGGGATCCTCCTACGAGCAGTACTTC.

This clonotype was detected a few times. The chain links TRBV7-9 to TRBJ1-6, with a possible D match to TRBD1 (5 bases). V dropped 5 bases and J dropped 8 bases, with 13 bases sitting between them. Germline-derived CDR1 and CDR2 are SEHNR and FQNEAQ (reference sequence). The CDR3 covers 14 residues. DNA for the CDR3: TGTGCCAGCAGCCGGGGGGGTCAGGATTCACCCCTCCACTTT. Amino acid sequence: CASSRGGQDSPLHF.

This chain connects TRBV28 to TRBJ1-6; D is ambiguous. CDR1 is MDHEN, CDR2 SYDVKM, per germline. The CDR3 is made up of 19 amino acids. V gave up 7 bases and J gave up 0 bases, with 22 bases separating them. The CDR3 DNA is TGTGCCAGCAATTATCCCCCGGGTTCACATAGCTCCTATAATTCACCCCTCCACTTT. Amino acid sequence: CASNYPPGSHSSYNSPLHF.

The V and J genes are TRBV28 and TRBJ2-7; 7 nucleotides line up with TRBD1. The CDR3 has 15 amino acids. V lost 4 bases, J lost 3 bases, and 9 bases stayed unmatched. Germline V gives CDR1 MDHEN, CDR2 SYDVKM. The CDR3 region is CASSSPGTANYEQYF. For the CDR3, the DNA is TGTGCCAGCAGTTCCCCCGGGACAGCAAACTACGAGCAGTACTTC.

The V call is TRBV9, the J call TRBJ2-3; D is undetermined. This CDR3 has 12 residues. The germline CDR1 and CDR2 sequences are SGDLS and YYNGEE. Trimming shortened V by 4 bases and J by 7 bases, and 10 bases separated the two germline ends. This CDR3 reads CASSPDLNTQYF. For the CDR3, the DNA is TGTGCCAGCAGCCCAGACCTTAATACGCAGTATTTT.